Listed here are 12 T cell receptor beta chains from one sample, sequenced in a study of blood T cell repertoires in COVID-19. Method: immunoSEQ multiplex PCR; TCRdb's copy keeps in-frame clones and lacks some. The sample has about 63,000 clones, 80% to 90% seen once; the top ten hold approximately 5%. The sample was peripheral blood. The receptor set was obtained from a human donor in a cohort sampled during active COVID-19.

This sequence joins TRBV7-9 and TRBJ2-1, with a weak D call TRBD2 (5 bases). The length of the CDR3 is 14 residues. Germline V CDR1 and CDR2: SEHNR, FQNEAQ (reference sequence). V lost 5 bases to trimming and J lost 4 bases, with 12 bases between them. CDR3 nucleotides: TGTGCCAGCAGCGCTCGGCGGACTTACAATGAGCAGTTCTTC. As protein: CASSARRTYNEQFF.

This clone is a singleton in its sample. This chain joins TRBV10-2 and TRBJ2-1; 8 bases are shared with TRBD1. Looked up from germline, CDR1 is WSHSY and CDR2 is SAAADI. Unmatched junction bases numbered 13, after V lost 4 bases and J lost 5 bases. The CDR3 loop spans 17 amino acids. CDR3 amino acids: CASSAQDRGLTNNEQFF. CDR3 coding DNA: TGCGCCAGCAGTGCTCAAGACAGGGGCCTAACCAACAATGAGCAGTTCTTC.

On this clone itself: Other DNA sequences of this sample code for an identical CDR3. The CDR3 DNA follows: TGTGCCAGCAGCTTAGTAGCGGGAGCTTACGAGCAGTACTTC. Protein product: CASSLVAGAYEQYF. The V call is TRBV7-9, the J call TRBJ2-7, with 9 bases fitting TRBD2. Germline trimming cut 1 base from V and 4 bases from J; bases unmatched to any gene: 2. CDR1 is SEHNR and CDR2 is FQNEAQ in the germline V gene (reference sequence). This CDR3 is built from 14 residues.

This chain links TRBV7-3 with TRBJ1-6; D is uncertain. V was shortened by 0 bases and J by 6 bases, with 3 bases between the two germline ends. Germline V CDR1 and CDR2: SGHTA, FQGTGA. The CDR3 consists of 13 residues. For the CDR3, the DNA is TGTGCCAGCAGCTTAACCCTTAATTCACCCCTCCACTTT. Translation: CASSLTLNSPLHF.

This clone was picked up a small number of times. The CDR3 loop reads CASSPRTEYYGYTF. The CDR3, as DNA: TGTGCCAGCAGTCCTCGGACAGAATACTATGGCTACACCTTC. This sequence joins TRBV3-1 (or the pseudogene TRBV3-2) and TRBJ1-2; weak D call: TRBD1 (6 bases). Trimming took 6 bases from V and 3 from J, leaving 14 bases between them. CDR1 and CDR2 from the germline V gene are LGHDT and YNNKEL (reference sequence). The CDR3 covers 14 residues.

The gene calls are TRBV11-1 and TRBJ1-6, with TRBD1 matching over 8 bases. The CDR3 runs to 13 residues. Per germline, CDR1 SGHAT and CDR2 FQDESV (reference sequence). Losses at the gene ends were 3 bases for V and 9 bases for J; bases not matched to a gene: 1. The CDR3 DNA follows: TGTGCCAGCAGCTTGGGACAGGTTTCACCCCTCCACTTT. This gives the protein CASSLGQVSPLHF.

This sequence joins TRBV7-9 and TRBJ2-7; TRBD2 might be the D (5 bases). The CDR3 extends over 13 amino acids. CDR1 and CDR2 from the germline V gene are SEHNR and FQNEAQ (reference sequence). The V and J ends lost 10 bases and 1 base respectively, with 14 bases between them. CDR3 region: CATQIGESYEQYF. CDR3 nucleotides: TGTGCCACCCAAATCGGGGAATCCTACGAGCAGTACTTC.

This rearrangement joins TRBV27 to TRBJ1-2, with unresolved D. Trimming left V 6 bases short and J 4 bases short, with 12 bases between. Looked up from germline, CDR1 is MNHEY and CDR2 is SMNVEV (reference sequence). CDR3 length: 13 amino acids. The CDR3 DNA follows: TGTGCCAGCAGGCCGGTAGAAAGCTATGGCTACACCTTC. Translation: CASRPVESYGYTF.

CDR3 sequence: CASSPRGLAGGNEQFF. The CDR3 region has the DNA TGTGCCAGCAGCCCTAGGGGGCTAGCGGGAGGTAATGAGCAGTTCTTC. This rearrangement joins TRBV27 to TRBJ2-1; 11 nucleotides agree with TRBD2. The junction had 11 bases not matched to a gene; V was cut back by 6 bases and J by 7 bases. Germline CDR1 and CDR2: MNHEY and SMNVEV (reference sequence). The CDR3 loop spans 16 amino acids.

This clone was seen more than once but under ten times. The rearrangement links TRBV18 to TRBJ1-4; D is uncertain. CDR3 length: 13 residues. Trimming cost V 5 bases and J 4 bases, with 8 bases left between them. Germline V gene data show CDR1 as KGHSH and CDR2 as LQKENI. CDR3 sequence (DNA): TGTGCCAGCTCAGCAAACAGTAATGAAAAACTGTTTTTT. It yields the protein CASSANSNEKLFF.

The gene calls are TRBV5-1 and TRBJ2-5; D ambiguous. Germline lookup yields CDR1 SGHRS and CDR2 YFSETQ. Trimming removed 1 base from V and 0 bases from J, with 4 bases in between. The CDR3 length is 13 residues. The CDR3 nucleotides read TGCGCCAGCAGCTTGTTAAACCAAGAGACCCAGTACTTC. Amino acid sequence: CASSLLNQETQYF.

This clone showed up just once. V and J are TRBV7-9 and TRBJ2-7; maybe TRBD1 (6 bases). The V and J ends lost 5 bases and 1 base respectively, with 15 bases between them. The CDR3 has 15 residues. Germline CDR1 reads SEHNR; CDR2 reads FQNEAQ (reference sequence). CDR3 protein: CASSLSGDPSYEQYF. CDR3 DNA sequence: TGTGCCAGCAGCCTCTCAGGGGACCCGTCCTACGAGCAGTACTTC.